The 29 T cell receptor beta chains in this list originate from one sample, sequenced in a study of T cell changes during pregnancy in multiple sclerosis. Assay used: immunoSEQ multiplex PCR; TCRdb lists only in-frame clones, some missing. The data hold approximately 88,000 clones, with 94% observed a single time. Sequences were derived from peripheral blood, sampled in the third trimester of pregnancy. The receptor set was obtained from a female donor with multiple sclerosis, enrolled in a pregnancy study.

V and J are TRBV11-2 and TRBJ2-1; D remains ambiguous. V shed 2 bases and J shed 7 bases, with 15 bases lying between them. CDR3 length: 15 residues. Germline V gene data show CDR1 as SGHAT and CDR2 as FQNNGV. This CDR3 reads CASSLILDSRNEQFF. The DNA of the CDR3 is TGTGCCAGCAGCTTAATCCTAGACTCTCGAAATGAGCAGTTCTTC.

The chain joins TRBV2 to TRBJ2-7; no definite D call. The V gene lost 6 bases and the J gene lost 2 bases, with 8 bases spanning the gap. CDR1 SNHLY and CDR2 FYNNEI come from the germline V gene. The CDR3 sequence is 12 residues long. DNA for the CDR3: TGTGCCAGCAGGACTGGAACCTACGAGCAGTACTTC. This sequence encodes CASRTGTYEQYF.

The V and J genes are TRBV12-5 and TRBJ2-7; 14 nucleotides line up with TRBD2. From germline, CDR1 is LGHNT and CDR2 FRNRAP. V lost 6 bases and J lost 4; bases outside the gene matches: 8. This CDR3 comprises 16 residues. CDR3 sequence (DNA): TGTGCTAGTGGCCGAGGACTAGCGGGAGGTGGGTACGAGCAGTACTTC. Its protein is CASGRGLAGGGYEQYF.

This clone was found once. The genes are TRBV7-9 and TRBJ1-1; 9 bases agree with TRBD1. With 5 bases clipped from V and 6 bases from J, the junction kept 10 bases outside the gene matches. Per germline, CDR1 SEHNR and CDR2 FQNEAQ (reference sequence). The CDR3 is 15 amino acids. In DNA, the CDR3 is TGTGCCAGCAGCACCGGACAGGGGACCGTCTCTGAAGCTTTCTTT. It translates to CASSTGQGTVSEAFF.

This chain joins TRBV4-3 and TRBJ2-3; D is undetermined. V gave up 4 bases and J gave up 6 bases, with 11 bases separating them. The CDR3 is 13 amino acids. The V gene's germline CDR1 is LGHNA and CDR2 YSLEER. CDR3 residues: CASSPLHGDTQYF. The CDR3 DNA reads as TGCGCCAGCAGCCCCCTCCACGGGGATACGCAGTATTTT.

The V call is TRBV19, the J call TRBJ2-2, with D perhaps TRBD1 (6 bases). V was shortened by 7 bases and J by 2 bases, with 14 bases between the two germline ends. This CDR3 is built from 15 residues. CDR1 LNHDA and CDR2 SQIVND come from the germline V gene (reference sequence). CDR3 sequence reads: CASTLGTLNTGELFF. The CDR3 nucleotides are TGTGCCAGTACCCTAGGGACACTTAACACCGGGGAGCTGTTTTTT.

This chain links TRBV19 with TRBJ1-1, with 7 nucleotides matching TRBD1. V shed 4 bases and J 3 bases; nucleotides not matched to a gene: 14. Germline CDR1 reads LNHDA; CDR2 reads SQIVND (reference sequence). This CDR3 is built from 17 residues. The CDR3 bases are TGTGCCAGTAGTAGTACTAACAACAGGGGCAAAGACACTGAAGCTTTCTTT. Its protein is CASSSTNNRGKDTEAFF.

The V call is TRBV20-1, the J call TRBJ1-1, with a tentative D call TRBD1 (5 bases). Germline CDR1 is DFQATT and CDR2 is SNEGSKA (reference sequence). The CDR3 spans 11 residues. Deletions cut 6 bases from V and 11 bases from J, with 16 bases between. CDR3 region: CSAPEAGLAFF. The CDR3, as DNA: TGCAGTGCACCAGAGGCAGGGCTTGCTTTCTTT.

This chain uses TRBV7-9 with TRBJ1-1, with 8 bases that match TRBD1. The trim removed 1 base at V and 5 bases at J, leaving 6 bases unmatched. CDR1 and CDR2 from the germline V gene are SEHNR and FQNEAQ (reference sequence). The CDR3 extends over 15 amino acids. The CDR3 DNA is TGTGCCAGCAGCTTAGGCCCAGGGGGCTTGACTGAAGCTTTCTTT. This codes for CASSLGPGGLTEAFF.

In DNA, the CDR3 is TGTGCCAGCAGCTTACTTGGGACAGTGGTCTCTGGAAACACCATATATTTT. Encoded protein: CASSLLGTVVSGNTIYF. This chain joins TRBV7-9 and TRBJ1-3; 7 nucleotides align to TRBD1. The CDR3 has 17 amino acids. CDR1 SEHNR and CDR2 FQNEAQ come from the germline V gene (reference sequence). Trimming at V came to 2 bases and at J to 0 bases, leaving 7 bases not matched to a gene.

The gene calls are TRBV19 and TRBJ1-5; D possibly corresponds to TRBD1 (6 bases). This CDR3 comprises 13 residues. CDR1 is LNHDA and CDR2 is SQIVND in the germline V gene (reference sequence). Trimming removed 9 bases at V and 7 bases at J, with 16 bases between. The CDR3 sequence is CASLGGGGQPQHF. The CDR3, as DNA: TGTGCCAGCTTAGGGGGGGGCGGCCAGCCCCAGCATTTT.

This sequence joins TRBV6-6 and TRBJ1-5, with a tentative D call TRBD1 (5 bases). Germline V gives CDR1 MNHNY, CDR2 SVGAGI (reference sequence). The CDR3 is 13 residues long. V lost 10 bases and J 0 bases, leaving 10 bases between the germline ends. CDR3 residues: CATTGTSNQPQHF. The CDR3 nucleotides are TGTGCCACCACAGGAACTAGCAATCAGCCCCAGCATTTT.

This chain connects TRBV7-2 to TRBJ1-4, with unresolved D. There are 16 residues in the CDR3. Per the germline V gene, CDR1 is SGHTA and CDR2 is FQGNSA. V shed 5 bases and J shed 4 bases, with 17 bases lying between them. For the CDR3, the DNA is TGTGCCAGCAGCCTCCGGGGATGGGGATATAATGAAAAACTGTTTTTT. It is translated as CASSLRGWGYNEKLFF.

The chain carries TRBV7-9 and TRBJ2-5, with a possible D match to TRBD1 (6 bases). This CDR3 contains 14 residues. Germline V gene data show CDR1 as SEHNR and CDR2 as FQNEAQ (reference sequence). Trimming took 3 bases from V and 5 from J, leaving 13 bases between them. The CDR3 DNA reads TGTGCCAGCAGCTTCGGGACACCGGGGGAGACCCAGTACTTC. Protein: CASSFGTPGETQYF.

The V call is TRBV7-9, the J call TRBJ2-1; 8 bases agree with TRBD1. The trim removed 5 bases at V and 8 bases at J, leaving 5 bases unmatched. This CDR3 spans 13 amino acids. Germline V lookup: CDR1 SEHNR, CDR2 FQNEAQ (reference sequence). CDR3 nucleotides: TGTGCCAGCAGCGACAGGGGAGAGGATGAGCAGTTCTTC. Translating gives CASSDRGEDEQFF. The variable domain in full, with the rest retrieved from reference TRBV7-9 and TRBJ2-1, is DTGVSQNPRHKITKRGQNVTFRCDPISEHNRLYWYRQTLGQGPEFLTYFQNEAQLEKSRLLSDRFSAERPKGSFSTLEIQRTEQGDSAMYLCASSDRGEDEQFFGPGTRLTVL.

V gene TRBV5-1 combines with J gene TRBJ2-1, with a possible D match to TRBD2 (5 bases). The germline V and J ends were trimmed by 4 bases and 7 bases, with 15 bases remaining between them. This CDR3 spans 14 amino acids. Germline CDR1 SGHRS, CDR2 YFSETQ. The CDR3, as DNA: TGCGCCAGCAGCCCCCTCCCGGGGTCGAATGAGCAGTTCTTC. Translation gives CASSPLPGSNEQFF.

The chain employs TRBV6-5 and TRBJ1-3; possible D gene TRBD1, 5 bases. Between the trimmed V and J ends, which lost 5 bases and 1 base, there was a span of 12 bases. Germline V gives CDR1 MNHEY, CDR2 SVGAGI. CDR3 size: 15 residues. CDR3 nucleotide sequence: TGTGCCAGCAGTGCAGGGATATCGTCTGGAAACACCATATATTTT. It translates to CASSAGISSGNTIYF.

The chain recombines TRBV4-1 with TRBJ2-2; 11 nucleotides line up with TRBD2. Germline trimming cut 7 bases from V and 3 bases from J; bases unmatched to any gene: 4. Germline CDR1 and CDR2: MGHRA and YSYEKL. This CDR3 has 15 amino acids. As DNA, the CDR3 is TGCGCCAGCAAAGGGACTAGCGGTTACACCGGGGAGCTGTTTTTT. Translation gives CASKGTSGYTGELFF.

V gene TRBV7-2 combines with J gene TRBJ2-5, with 9 bases fitting TRBD1. V lost 3 bases to trimming and J lost 2 bases; unmatched junction nucleotides: 1. The CDR3 has 14 residues. The V gene's germline CDR1 is SGHTA and CDR2 FQGNSA. The CDR3 DNA is TGTGCCAGCAGCTTCGGGACAGGGCAAGAGACCCAGTACTTC. Encoded protein: CASSFGTGQETQYF.

This chain connects TRBV9 to TRBJ2-3; TRBD2 matches at 7 bases. V lost 1 base to trimming and J lost 0 bases; unmatched junction nucleotides: 2. Germline assignment: CDR1 SGDLS and CDR2 YYNGEE. CDR3 length: 15 amino acids. This chain's CDR3 is CASSVLAASTDTQYF. CDR3 nucleotide sequence: TGTGCCAGCAGCGTACTAGCGGCTAGCACAGATACGCAGTATTTT.

The V and J genes are TRBV7-2 and TRBJ2-7; 10 bases fit TRBD2. V was pared by 1 base and J by 4 bases, with 4 bases of the junction left unmatched. Per germline, CDR1 SGHTA and CDR2 FQGNSA. The CDR3 covers 15 residues. The CDR3 coding sequence is TGTGCCAGCAGCTTAGAGGGGACTAGCGTGTACGAGCAGTACTTC. Its protein is CASSLEGTSVYEQYF.

The chain links TRBV7-8 to TRBJ2-1; 9 positions match TRBD2. The ends lost 5 bases at V and 6 bases at J; junction bases unmatched: 5. CDR1 is SGHVS, CDR2 FQNEAQ, per germline. The CDR3 extends over 14 amino acids. CDR3 in DNA: TGTGCCAGCAGCCCCACTAGCGGGTTCAATGAGCAGTTCTTC. Protein sequence: CASSPTSGFNEQFF.

The rearrangement links TRBV10-3 to TRBJ1-2; TRBD1 agrees at 9 bases. This CDR3 is built from 12 residues. Germline CDR1 reads ENHRY; CDR2 reads SYGVKD. The V segment lost 10 bases and the J segment 4 bases; nucleotides outside the gene matches: 4. The chain's CDR3 is CATGQGTYGYTF. For the CDR3, the DNA is TGTGCCACCGGACAGGGGACCTATGGCTACACCTTC.

The gene calls are TRBV28 and TRBJ1-2, with D unresolved. The CDR3 sequence is 13 residues long. V lost 2 bases and J lost 4, with 8 bases in between. Looked up from germline, CDR1 is MDHEN and CDR2 is SYDVKM. The CDR3 loop reads CASSLGAGYGYTF. The CDR3 bases are TGTGCCAGCAGTTTAGGTGCAGGCTATGGCTACACCTTC.

The V and J genes are TRBV4-3 and TRBJ2-2, with no clear D. Germline-derived CDR1 and CDR2 are LGHNA and YSLEER. Trimming cost V 1 base and J 9 bases, with 12 bases left between them. CDR3 length: 14 amino acids. The CDR3 spells CASSQGSSSRELFF. DNA of the CDR3: TGCGCCAGCAGCCAAGGTAGCAGTTCCCGGGAGCTGTTTTTT.

The V gene is TRBV7-9, the J gene TRBJ1-5, with a possible D match to TRBD1 (5 bases). The CDR3 length is 17 residues. Trimming removed 3 bases at V and 0 bases at J, with 15 bases between. Germline V CDR1 and CDR2: SEHNR, FQNEAQ (reference sequence). Here the CDR3 DNA reads TGTGCCAGCAGCTTGGGGGGGAATCGACTTAGCAATCAGCCCCAGCATTTT. This encodes CASSLGGNRLSNQPQHF.

V is TRBV6-1 and J is TRBJ2-7, with unresolved D. With 5 bases removed from V and 5 bases from J, the gap between germline ends came to 16 bases. This CDR3 has 14 residues. The V gene's germline CDR1 is MNHNS and CDR2 SASEGT. CDR3 bases: TGTGCCAGCAGTCCTCTCCCCCGAGCCCACGAGCAGTACTTC. Translating gives CASSPLPRAHEQYF.

The sample holds a few counts of this clone. The J gene is TRBJ2-2, the V gene TRBV7-2; a weak D match, TRBD2 (6 bases). V shed 3 bases and J shed 7 bases, with 12 bases lying between them. This CDR3 spans 14 amino acids. The germline gives CDR1 SGHTA, CDR2 FQGNSA. The CDR3 DNA is TGTGCCAGCAGCTTCACAGGAGGGGACGGGGAGCTGTTTTTT. Translated: CASSFTGGDGELFF.

The gene calls are TRBV4-1 and TRBJ2-1, with TRBD1 matching 8 bases. V was pared by 1 base and J by 6 bases, with 14 bases of the junction left unmatched. The length of the CDR3 is 18 residues. Germline V gene data show CDR1 as MGHRA and CDR2 as YSYEKL. The CDR3 region is CASSQVGTGTGRGNEQFF. In nucleotides, the CDR3 is TGCGCCAGCAGCCAAGTCGGAACAGGGACAGGACGCGGCAATGAGCAGTTCTTC.